This is a list of T cell receptor beta chains from one sample in a study of T cell repertoires in cytomegalovirus infection. TCRdb independently ran MiXCR on the reads; one entry per CDR3 protein. The profile shows nearly 700,000 distinct CDR3 sequences, around 31% of them singletons. These receptors' antigens are unknown. The sample consisted of cultured PBMCs, taken from culture after CMV antigen stimulation. All receptors come from a human donor in good health (CMV status not recorded). Some clones in this sample may be carry-over from other donors' samples. The CDR3 runs from the conserved cysteine through the conserved F or W. Fields, in order: V gene, clone size, J gene, D gene, CDR3 protein, CDR3 DNA. D genes are given only for firm matches. Clone size is given for some rows only: seen once, a few or many times, or a class if the clone is expanded.

TRBV11-2,NA,TRBJ2-2,NA,CASSSASPGELFF,TGTGCCAGCAGCTCGGCCAGTCCCGGGGAGCTGTTTTTT
TRBV7-8,few,TRBJ1-2,NA,CASSPQDRRLNYGYTF,TGTGCCAGCAGCCCCCAAGACAGACGTCTAAACTATGGCTACACCTTC
TRBV7-2,few,TRBJ1-4,TRBD1,CASSSTSGTGPEKLFF,TGTGCCAGCAGCTCCACTTCCGGGACAGGGCCCGAAAAACTGTTTTTT
TRBV7-8,many,TRBJ1-5,TRBD1,CASSFTPPGQGRNQPQHF,TGTGCCAGCAGCTTTACCCCTCCGGGACAGGGCCGTAATCAGCCCCAGCATTTT
TRBV27,NA,TRBJ2-1,TRBD2,CASRRVSGGANEQFF,TGTGCCAGCAGACGTGTTAGCGGGGGGGCCAATGAGCAGTTCTTC
TRBV7-2,NA,TRBJ2-7,NA,CASSYGRSYEQYF,TGTGCCAGCAGTTACGGACGCTCCTACGAGCAGTACTTC
TRBV7-9,NA,TRBJ2-1,NA,CASDQGPYNEQFF,TGTGCCAGCGACCAAGGCCCCTACAATGAGCAGTTCTTC
TRBV27,NA,TRBJ1-5,NA,CASSVTNQPQHF,TGTGCCAGCAGTGTAACAAATCAGCCCCAGCATTTT
TRBV10-3,NA,TRBJ1-1,NA,CAISSPELAEAFF,TGTGCCATCAGCAGCCCGGAACTGGCTGAAGCTTTCTTT
TRBV7-2,many,TRBJ1-2,NA,CASSVQQGTNYGYTF,TGTGCCAGCAGCGTCCAACAGGGAACGAACTATGGCTACACCTTC